Each of the 19 T cell receptor beta chains below was sequenced from the same sample in a study of long-term antiretroviral therapy in people with HIV. Running of the v3.0 immunoSEQ assay took place at survey level. Sequencing was performed with immunoSEQ multiplex PCR; in TCRdb, only in-frame clones are kept and a portion is missing. The sample consists of 30,000 to 40,000 clones, over 70% of them appearing once. The starting material was unsorted PBMCs, obtained 3.1 years after starting antiretroviral therapy. The source of these receptors is a woman aged 45 to 65 with HIV.

The chain is built from TRBV6-5 and TRBJ2-7, with D possibly being TRBD1 (5 bases). The CDR3 is made up of 14 amino acids. Germline V gives CDR1 MNHEY, CDR2 SVGAGI. The ends were cut back, 2 bases at V and 3 bases at J, with 11 bases in the middle. The CDR3 here is CASSYQTDFYEQYV. CDR3 sequence (DNA): TGTGCCAGCAGTTACCAGACAGATTTCTACGAGCAGTACGTC.

The chain combines TRBV9 with TRBJ2-7; TRBD1 agrees at 7 bases. This CDR3 comprises 14 residues. V trimming: 2 bases; J trimming: 3 bases; junction bases outside the gene matches: 5. Germline CDR1 reads SGDLS; CDR2 reads YYNGEE. In nucleotides, the CDR3 is TGTGCCAGCAGCGTGAAGACAGGGTTCTACGAGCAGTACGTC. Amino acids: CASSVKTGFYEQYV.

The chain uses TRBV19 and TRBJ2-3, with D maybe TRBD1 (6 bases). The CDR3 loop spans 16 amino acids. The V gene lost 1 base and the J gene lost 1 base, with 12 bases spanning the gap. The germline V gene encodes CDR1 LNHDA and CDR2 SQIVND (reference sequence). The CDR3 sequence is CASSIANRVGTDTQYF. The CDR3 DNA sequence: TGTGCCAGTAGTATAGCTAACAGGGTTGGCACAGATACGCAGTATTTT.

This clone has just one count. The chain joins TRBV5-5 to TRBJ2-2; TRBD2 agrees at 7 bases. The germline gives CDR1 SGHKS, CDR2 YYEKEE (reference sequence). Trimming removed 2 bases from V and 3 bases from J; junction bases left unmatched: 10. The CDR3 length is 17 residues. CDR3 DNA: TGTGCCAGCAGCTTCGCCCCTCTAGCGGTAGACACCGGGGAGCTGTTTTTT. Its translation: CASSFAPLAVDTGELFF.

This rearrangement joins TRBV13 to TRBJ2-5, with 9 bases matching TRBD2. The CDR3 is 14 residues long. The V gene's germline CDR1 is PRHDT and CDR2 FYEKMQ (reference sequence). Losses at the gene ends were 0 bases for V and 4 bases for J; bases not matched to a gene: 0. The CDR3 DNA reads as TGTGCCAGCAGCTTAGGGACTAGCGGAGAGACCCAGTACTTC. Translating it yields CASSLGTSGETQYF.

The gene calls are TRBV19 and TRBJ1-2, with TRBD1 matching 11 bases. Per the germline V gene, CDR1 is LNHDA and CDR2 is SQIVND (reference sequence). The V gene end was trimmed by 6 bases and the J gene end by 2 bases; junction bases not matched to a gene: 8. The CDR3 runs to 16 residues. The CDR3 loop reads CASSRGQGAANYGYTF. CDR3 in DNA: TGTGCCAGTAGCCGCGGACAGGGGGCGGCAAACTATGGCTACACCTTC.

The chain carries TRBV7-9 and TRBJ1-6; weak D call: TRBD1 (5 bases). V was shortened by 5 bases and J by 7 bases, with 12 bases between the two germline ends. The CDR3 extends over 14 amino acids. From germline, CDR1 is SEHNR and CDR2 FQNEAQ (reference sequence). The CDR3 DNA reads TGTGCCAGCAGCCAGCAGGGCGGAAATTCACCCCTCCACTTT. Translation gives CASSQQGGNSPLHF.

The chain links TRBV18 to TRBJ2-7, with 9 bases aligning to TRBD2. CDR1 KGHSH and CDR2 LQKENI come from the germline V gene. The V segment lost 3 bases and the J segment 5 bases; nucleotides outside the gene matches: 8. The CDR3 totals 15 residues. DNA of the CDR3: TGTGCCAGCTCACCCCCCCTAGCGGGGACCAACGAGCAGTACGTC. Amino acid sequence: CASSPPLAGTNEQYV.

This chain uses TRBV7-3 with TRBJ2-1, with 11 positions matching TRBD2. Germline-derived CDR1 and CDR2 are SGHTA and FQGTGA. The trim removed 6 bases at V and 6 bases at J, leaving 1 base unmatched. The length of the CDR3 is 13 residues. CDR3 amino acids: CASRLAGANEQFF. CDR3 in DNA: TGTGCCAGCAGACTAGCGGGGGCCAATGAGCAGTTCTTC.

CDR3 DNA sequence: TGTGCCAGCAGCGTATTAGCGGGGGTCACAGATACGCAGTATTTT. Translated: CASSVLAGVTDTQYF. The genes are TRBV5-6 and TRBJ2-3; 9 positions match TRBD2. The CDR3 covers 15 residues. The germline V gene encodes CDR1 SGHDT and CDR2 YYEEEE. The V and J ends lost 4 bases and 2 bases, in that order; junction bases with no gene match: 5.

This clone was seen only once. J is TRBJ1-4 and V is TRBV7-2; D perhaps matches TRBD1 (6 bases). Germline V lookup: CDR1 SGHTA, CDR2 FQGNSA. V lost 5 bases and J 6 bases, leaving 13 bases between the germline ends. CDR3 length equals 14 residues. CDR3 residues: CASSPRGADEKLFF. The CDR3 DNA reads TGTGCCAGCAGCCCCCGGGGGGCGGATGAAAAACTGTTTTTT.

The chain joins TRBV18 to TRBJ1-6; TRBD1 matches at 7 bases. Trimming cost V 5 bases and J 5 bases; bases outside gene matches: 6. The CDR3 consists of 15 residues. Germline V lookup: CDR1 KGHSH, CDR2 LQKENI. The CDR3 is CASSVDRTDNSPLHF. The CDR3 region has the DNA TGTGCCAGCTCAGTGGACAGGACCGATAATTCACCCCTCCACTTT.

The chain uses TRBV27 and TRBJ1-4; D is possibly TRBD1 (5 bases). V dropped 2 bases and J dropped 0 bases, with 16 bases sitting between them. The V gene's germline CDR1 is MNHEY and CDR2 SMNVEV (reference sequence). This CDR3 has 18 amino acids. The CDR3 spells CASSLVGGMGATNEKLFF. The CDR3 DNA follows: TGTGCCAGCAGTTTAGTGGGGGGGATGGGTGCAACTAATGAAAAACTGTTTTTT.

The CDR3 DNA reads TGTGCCAGCTCCTTATTTGGCGACACTGAAGCTTTCTTT. Translated, it gives CASSLFGDTEAFF. This chain joins TRBV18 and TRBJ1-1; no firm D call. Germline CDR1 and CDR2: KGHSH and LQKENI. The V end lost 6 bases, the J end lost 3 bases, and 11 bases lay between the germline ends. CDR3 length: 13 residues.

This rearrangement joins TRBV5-1 to TRBJ2-7, with D uncertain. Germline CDR1 SGHRS, CDR2 YFSETQ. The CDR3 extends over 11 amino acids. Trimming stripped 2 bases from V and 6 bases from J, with 6 bases between. CDR3 protein: CASSFGPEQYF. The CDR3 nucleotides read TGCGCCAGCAGCTTCGGGCCCGAGCAGTACTTC.

The genes are TRBV5-1 and TRBJ1-2; D not certain. CDR3 length: 13 residues. V was cut by 0 bases and J by 6 bases, with 9 bases left in between. Germline CDR1 SGHRS, CDR2 YFSETQ. In DNA, the CDR3 is TGCGCCAGCAGCTTGGGAGACGCTGATGGCTACACCTTC. It codes for CASSLGDADGYTF.

The chain has TRBV11-3 and TRBJ2-4, with unresolved D. The CDR3 has 17 residues. Germline assignment: CDR1 SGHNT and CDR2 YENEEA. With 5 bases removed from V and 1 base from J, the gap between germline ends came to 18 bases. The CDR3 is CASSRPGWVTAKNIQYF. CDR3 nucleotides: TGTGCCAGCAGCCGCCCCGGCTGGGTTACGGCCAAAAACATTCAGTACTTC.

Note on this clone: One end of the junction fails to match germline, which may point to a read error. This chain uses TRBV4-1 with TRBJ1-5; tentative D call: TRBD1 (6 bases). The CDR3 has 16 residues. Germline loops: CDR1 MGHRA, CDR2 YSYEKL. CDR3: CASSQDGLGALPILYF. The DNA for the CDR3 is TGCGCCAGCAGCCAAGATGGTTTGGGGGCCCTCCCCATTTTGTATTTT.

The CDR3 region has the DNA TGCAGCGTTGACAGGGGCAATAGGGGCTACACCTTC. Its translation: CSVDRGNRGYTF. The chain links TRBV29-1 to TRBJ1-2, with D possibly matching TRBD1 (6 bases). The CDR3 is 12 residues long. CDR1 is SQVTM, CDR2 ANQGSEA, per germline. V was shortened by 3 bases and J by 8 bases, with 13 bases between the two germline ends.